This record looks at one TCR beta chain sequence and its context. Its antigen remains unidentified. The sample belongs to a study of T-cell reconstitution after alpha-beta-depleted transplantation in children. General study points: It was surviving recipient T cells and thymic progenitors that gave some patients high TCRbeta diversity at day 60. Fresh T-cell production supplied most of the T-cell counts and diversity seen one year after transplant.

Molecular barcoding with unique molecular identifiers was used for the TCRbeta library. TCRdb called the PCR reads again in MiXCR, with one record for every CDR3 protein. The table shows approximately 800,000 distinct CDR3 sequences, with less than 20% occurring only once. CDR1 is SGHAT, CDR2 FQNNGV, per germline. The length of the CDR3 is 16 residues. The junction had 5 bases not matched to a gene; V was cut back by 4 bases and J by 2 bases. This sequence originates from a male patient aged 10 to 17 who had a stem cell transplant for acute lymphoblastic leukemia, so the T cells may come from the graft donor. V gene TRBV11-2 combines with J gene TRBJ2-7; TRBD2 matches at 13 bases. Here the sequenced sample was PBMCs, mostly from graft donor cells, taken 360 days after TCRalphabeta/CD19-depleted stem cell transplant. The CDR3 protein is CASSSTGTSGTYEQYF. In nucleotides, the CDR3 is TGTGCCAGCAGCTCGACAGGGACTAGCGGGACCTACGAGCAGTACTTC.